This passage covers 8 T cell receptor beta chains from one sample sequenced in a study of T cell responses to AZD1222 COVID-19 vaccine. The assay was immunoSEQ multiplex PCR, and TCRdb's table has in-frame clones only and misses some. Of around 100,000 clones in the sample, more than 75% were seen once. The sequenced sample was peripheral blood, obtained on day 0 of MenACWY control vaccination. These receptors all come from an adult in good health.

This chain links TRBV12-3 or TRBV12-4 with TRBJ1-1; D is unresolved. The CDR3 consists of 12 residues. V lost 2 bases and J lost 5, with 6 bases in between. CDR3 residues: CASSLPRTEAFF. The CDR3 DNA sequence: TGTGCCAGCAGTTTACCACGGACTGAAGCTTTCTTT.

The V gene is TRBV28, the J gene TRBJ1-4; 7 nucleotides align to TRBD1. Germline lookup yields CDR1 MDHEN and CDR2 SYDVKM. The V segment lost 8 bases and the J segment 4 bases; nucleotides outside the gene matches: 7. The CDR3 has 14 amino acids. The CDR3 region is CASSSGQLNEKLFF. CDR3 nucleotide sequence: TGTGCCAGCTCCTCGGGACAGCTTAATGAAAAACTGTTTTTT.

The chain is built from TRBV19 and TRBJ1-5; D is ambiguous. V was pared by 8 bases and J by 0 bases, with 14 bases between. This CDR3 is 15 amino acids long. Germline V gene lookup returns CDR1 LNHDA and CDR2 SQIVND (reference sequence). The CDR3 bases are TGTGCCAGTCTCCCGGTGGGCTATAGCAATCAGCCCCAGCATTTT. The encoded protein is CASLPVGYSNQPQHF. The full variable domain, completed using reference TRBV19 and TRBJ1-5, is DGGITQSPKYLFRKEGQNVTLSCEQNLNHDAMYWYRQDPGQGLRLIYYSQIVNDFQKGDIAEGYSVSREKKESFPLTVTSAQKNPTAFYLCASLPVGYSNQPQHFGDGTRLSIL.

CDR3 nucleotides: TGTGCCAGCAGCTTACGGTCGTCGGCCGCCACCATATATTTT. It is translated as CASSLRSSAATIYF. The V call is TRBV7-2, the J call TRBJ1-3; D is unclear. Germline lookup yields CDR1 SGHTA and CDR2 FQGNSA. The CDR3 has 14 residues. V gave up 2 bases and J gave up 9 bases, with 14 bases separating them.

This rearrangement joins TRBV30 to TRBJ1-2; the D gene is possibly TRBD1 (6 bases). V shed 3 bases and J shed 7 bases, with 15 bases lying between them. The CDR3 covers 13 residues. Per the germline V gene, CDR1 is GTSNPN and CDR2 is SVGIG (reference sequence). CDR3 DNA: TGTGCCTGGAGGACGACAGGAGGAAGTGGCTACACCTTC. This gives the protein CAWRTTGGSGYTF.

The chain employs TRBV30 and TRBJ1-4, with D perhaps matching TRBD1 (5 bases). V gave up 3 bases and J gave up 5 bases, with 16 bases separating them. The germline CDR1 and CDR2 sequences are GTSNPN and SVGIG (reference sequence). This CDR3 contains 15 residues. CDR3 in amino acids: CAWRTEEGMNEKLFF. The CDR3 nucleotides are TGTGCCTGGAGGACGGAGGAGGGGATGAATGAAAAACTGTTTTTT.

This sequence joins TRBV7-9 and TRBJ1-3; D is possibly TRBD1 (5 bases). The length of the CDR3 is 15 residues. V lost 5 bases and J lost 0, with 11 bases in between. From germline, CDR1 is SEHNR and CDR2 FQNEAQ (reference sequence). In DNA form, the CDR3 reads TGTGCCAGCAGCCCCGTAAGGGGCTCTGGAAACACCATATATTTT. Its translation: CASSPVRGSGNTIYF.

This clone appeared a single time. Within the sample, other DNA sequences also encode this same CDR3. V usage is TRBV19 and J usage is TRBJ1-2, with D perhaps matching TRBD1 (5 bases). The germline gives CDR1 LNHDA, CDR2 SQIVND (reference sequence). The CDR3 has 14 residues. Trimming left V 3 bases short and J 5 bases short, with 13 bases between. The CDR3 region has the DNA TGTGCCAGTAGTATGTCGCAGGGCGCGTATGGCTACACCTTC. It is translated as CASSMSQGAYGYTF.